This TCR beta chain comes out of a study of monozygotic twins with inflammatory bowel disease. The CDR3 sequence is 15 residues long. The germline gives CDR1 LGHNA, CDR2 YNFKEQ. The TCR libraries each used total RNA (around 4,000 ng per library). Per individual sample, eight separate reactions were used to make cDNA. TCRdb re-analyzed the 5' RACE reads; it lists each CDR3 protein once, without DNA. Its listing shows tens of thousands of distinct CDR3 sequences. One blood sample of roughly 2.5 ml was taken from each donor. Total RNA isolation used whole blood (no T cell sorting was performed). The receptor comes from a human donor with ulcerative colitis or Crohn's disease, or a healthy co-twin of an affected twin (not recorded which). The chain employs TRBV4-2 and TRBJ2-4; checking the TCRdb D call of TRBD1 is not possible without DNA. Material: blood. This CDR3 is CASSQGQSAVNIQYF.